This T cell receptor beta chain is drawn from a study of blood T cell repertoires in COVID-19. The table came from immunoSEQ multiplex PCR; TCRdb's copy has only in-frame clones and leaves some out. The table records about 89,000 clones, 90% to 95% of them present only once. The CDR3 runs to 18 residues. V lost 4 bases, J lost 0 bases, and 19 bases lay in between. Germline CDR1 MNHNS, CDR2 SASEGT. Material: peripheral blood. This clonotype originated in a human donor with active COVID-19. The donor label of this sample is uncertain. The chain employs TRBV6-1 and TRBJ1-5; tentative D call: TRBD1 (6 bases). The CDR3 DNA follows: TGTGCCAGCAGTGTCGGGGGGCGGCCCGTCTATAGCAATCAGCCCCAGCATTTT. It is translated as CASSVGGRPVYSNQPQHF.